This T cell receptor (beta chain) was sequenced during a study of blood T cell repertoires in COVID-19. Study at large: In each case, the material was cDNA or gDNA derived from T cells, B-cell-depleted T cells, or PBMCs.

CDR1 is SGHTA and CDR2 is FQGNSA in the germline V gene. The CDR3 spans 15 residues. Trimming took off 5 bases at V and 4 bases at J, with 17 bases between the two ends. Here immunoSEQ multiplex PCR was the method, and the copy in TCRdb shows in-frame clones only, minus some. This table holds over 400,000 clones, about 88% found once. This clone has a single count. This sequence originates from a woman aged 55 to 70 who had recovered from COVID-19. This chain connects TRBV7-2 to TRBJ2-5, with TRBD2 as a possible D gene (6 bases). Sequencing used PBMCs or T cells enriched from blood (not recorded which). The CDR3 loop reads CASSLRFFGGETQYF. The DNA for the CDR3 is TGTGCCAGCAGCCTCAGGTTCTTCGGGGGAGAGACCCAGTACTTC.